The 3 T cell receptor beta chains presented below share a single source sample, sequenced in a study of blood T cell repertoires in COVID-19. Clones were sequenced by immunoSEQ multiplex PCR, and TCRdb holds only the in-frame ones, with some missing. Here the sample spans around 16,000 clones, approximately 86% being singletons. Sample: peripheral blood. Every receptor here comes from a man aged 55 to 70 with acute or convalescent COVID-19.

The chain employs TRBV5-1 and TRBJ2-1, with TRBD1 identical over 7 bases. Germline CDR1 reads SGHRS; CDR2 reads YFSETQ. Unmatched junction bases numbered 12, after V lost 2 bases and J lost 7 bases. CDR3 length: 16 residues. The CDR3 DNA follows: TGCGCCAGCAGCTTTCACCGAGACAGGGTGTGGAATGAGCAGTTCTTC. Translating gives CASSFHRDRVWNEQFF.

This chain uses TRBV9 with TRBJ2-2; possible D gene TRBD2, 6 bases. The germline CDR1 and CDR2 sequences are SGDLS and YYNGEE. CDR3 size: 17 residues. Trimming shortened V by 4 bases and J by 0 bases, and 16 bases separated the two germline ends. The CDR3 protein is CASSILGTGSNTGELFF. DNA for the CDR3: TGTGCCAGCAGCATTCTGGGGACTGGCTCGAACACCGGGGAGCTGTTTTTT. The variable domain in full, completed from reference TRBV9 and TRBJ2-2, reads DSGVTQTPKHLITATGQRVTLRCSPRSGDLSVYWYQQSLDQGLQFLIQYYNGEERAKGNILERFSAQQFPDLHSELNLSSLELGDSALYFCASSILGTGSNTGELFFGEGSRLTVL.

This clone was seen more than once but under ten times. V usage is TRBV15 and J usage is TRBJ1-5, with TRBD1 matching over 7 bases. In germline, CDR1 is LNHNV, CDR2 YYDKDF (reference sequence). The CDR3 is 13 amino acids. The trim removed 8 bases at V and 2 bases at J, leaving 3 bases unmatched. The CDR3 DNA sequence: TGTGCCACCCGGGACAGCGGCAATCAGCCCCAGCATTTT. It encodes CATRDSGNQPQHF. Supplemented by reference TRBV15 and TRBJ1-5, the full variable domain reads DAMVIQNPRYQVTQFGKPVTLSCSQTLNHNVMYWYQQKSSQAPKLLFHYYDKDFNNEADTPDNFQSRRPNTSFCFLDIRSPGLGDTAMYLCATRDSGNQPQHFGDGTRLSIL.